This entry lists 15 T cell receptor beta chains sequenced from one sample in a study of blood T cell repertoires in COVID-19. Measured with immunoSEQ multiplex PCR; TCRdb has only the in-frame clones, and not every one. Among 200,000 or so clones listed, about 90% were seen once. Sequencing input: peripheral blood. The source of these receptors is a woman in her forties or fifties with acute or convalescent COVID-19.

CDR3 in DNA: TGTGCCAGCTCCCAATGGAACACTGAAGCTTTCTTT. The encoded protein is CASSQWNTEAFF. The chain recombines TRBV28 with TRBJ1-1, with D unclear. The germline V gene encodes CDR1 MDHEN and CDR2 SYDVKM. The CDR3 covers 12 residues. Trimming left V 8 bases short and J 1 base short, with 8 bases between. Looking up the rest from reference TRBV28 and TRBJ1-1 gives the full variable domain: DVKVTQSSRYLVKRTGEKVFLECVQDMDHENMFWYRQDPGLGLRLIYFSYDVKMKEKGDIPEGYSVSREKKERFSLILESASTNQTSMYLCASSQWNTEAFFGQGTRLTVV.

The chain joins TRBV27 to TRBJ2-1, with 9 bases matching TRBD1. Per the germline V gene, CDR1 is MNHEY and CDR2 is SMNVEV (reference sequence). The V segment lost 5 bases and the J segment 7 bases; nucleotides outside the gene matches: 9. This CDR3 region has 15 residues. Here the CDR3 reads CASSPPWDRVNEQFF. CDR3 DNA sequence: TGTGCCAGCAGTCCACCCTGGGACAGGGTGAATGAGCAGTTCTTC.

Of note for this clone: Compared with germline, one end of the junction differs, possibly owing to a read error. CDR3 DNA sequence: TGTGCCAGCTCTCCACTAGCGGGGGAGACCCAGTACTTC. It encodes CASSPLAGETQYF. J is TRBJ2-5 and V is TRBV18; 10 bases map to TRBD2. Germline CDR1 and CDR2: KGHSH and LQKENI. The CDR3 has 13 residues.

This sequence joins TRBV11-3 and TRBJ1-2; D possibly corresponds to TRBD1 (5 bases). V lost 7 bases, J lost 8 bases, and 14 bases lay in between. Germline V gene data show CDR1 as SGHNT and CDR2 as YENEEA. The CDR3 is 12 amino acids. The CDR3 DNA reads TGTGCCAGCACCTCGGGGGATTCAGGCTACACCTTC. Residues: CASTSGDSGYTF. Variable domain in full (rest from reference TRBV11-3 and TRBJ1-2): EAGVVQSPRYKIIEKKQPVAFWCNPISGHNTLYWYLQNLGQGPELLIRYENEEAVDDSQLPKDRFSAERLKGVDSTLKIQPAELGDSAVYLCASTSGDSGYTFGSGTRLTVV.

The chain recombines TRBV6-1 with TRBJ1-5, with 7 bases identical to TRBD1. CDR1 is MNHNS and CDR2 is SASEGT in the germline V gene. V was clipped by 1 base and J by 0 bases; unmatched bases: 6. CDR3 length equals 17 residues. The CDR3 nucleotides are TGTGCCAGCAGTGAAGGGGGGGACAGTTTTAGCAATCAGCCCCAGCATTTT. Translating gives CASSEGGDSFSNQPQHF.

The V call is TRBV11-3, the J call TRBJ2-7, with 9 bases that match TRBD2. V lost 2 bases, J lost 7 bases, and 3 bases stayed unmatched. Germline V lookup: CDR1 SGHNT, CDR2 YENEEA. The CDR3 sequence is 13 residues long. The CDR3, as DNA: TGTGCCAGCAGCTTACGCGGGGGGGGTGAGCAGTACTTC. This codes for CASSLRGGGEQYF.

This chain joins TRBV6-5 and TRBJ1-6; D ambiguous. The CDR3 totals 16 residues. From germline, CDR1 is MNHEY and CDR2 SVGAGI. Trimming removed 2 bases at V and 6 bases at J, with 14 bases between. The CDR3 DNA follows: TGTGCCAGCAGTTACGAGGCGGGGAAGGGTAATTCACCCCTCCACTTT. This sequence encodes CASSYEAGKGNSPLHF.

The rearrangement links TRBV9 to TRBJ2-5, with 8 bases fitting TRBD1. The CDR3 has 17 residues. J lost 4 bases, V lost 4 bases, and 15 bases had no gene match. From germline, CDR1 is SGDLS and CDR2 YYNGEE. CDR3 protein: CASSPSGTGFVSETQYF. For the CDR3, the DNA is TGTGCCAGCAGCCCCTCCGGGACAGGTTTCGTCTCAGAGACCCAGTACTTC.

The chain uses TRBV6-2 or TRBV6-3 and TRBJ2-5; 7 positions match TRBD2. V was pared by 4 bases and J by 4 bases, with 3 bases of the junction left unmatched. From germline, CDR1 is MNHEY and CDR2 SVGEGT. CDR3 length: 13 amino acids. Here the CDR3 reads CASSLSGTETQYF. The CDR3, as DNA: TGTGCCAGCAGTTTGAGCGGGACAGAGACCCAGTACTTC.

The CDR3: CATSPRVTAGTEAFF. The CDR3 DNA sequence: TGTGCCACCAGCCCCCGGGTAACGGCTGGGACTGAAGCTTTCTTT. The rearrangement uses TRBV15 and TRBJ1-1; D is unresolved. The CDR3 has 15 residues. Trimming pared 5 bases from V and 5 bases from J, leaving 18 bases between. The germline gives CDR1 LNHNV, CDR2 YYDKDF (reference sequence).

V is TRBV6-1 and J is TRBJ1-1; the D gene is possibly TRBD1 (6 bases). Looked up from germline, CDR1 is MNHNS and CDR2 is SASEGT. Trimming stripped 2 bases from V and 4 bases from J, with 11 bases between. There are 14 residues in the CDR3. The CDR3 DNA is TGTGCCAGCAGTGAAACCCAGGGGACCACTGAAGCTTTCTTT. This codes for CASSETQGTTEAFF.

The chain links TRBV9 to TRBJ2-1; 7 nucleotides match TRBD1. Looked up from germline, CDR1 is SGDLS and CDR2 is YYNGEE. J was trimmed by 15 bases and V by 3 bases; bases with no gene match: 6. The CDR3 spans 11 residues. Written as DNA, the CDR3 is TGTGCCAGCAGCGGTACGACAGGGCTGTTCTTC. It encodes CASSGTTGLFF. Full variable domain (missing parts from reference TRBV9 and TRBJ2-1): DSGVTQTPKHLITATGQRVTLRCSPRSGDLSVYWYQQSLDQGLQFLIQYYNGEERAKGNILERFSAQQFPDLHSELNLSSLELGDSALYFCASSGTTGLFFGPGTRLTVL.

This chain connects TRBV28 to TRBJ2-7, with no clear D. V lost 7 bases and J lost 3, with 13 bases in between. Germline V CDR1 and CDR2: MDHEN, SYDVKM. This CDR3 spans 13 amino acids. CDR3 protein: CASTIDKNYEQYF. CDR3 sequence (DNA): TGTGCCAGCACTATAGACAAGAACTACGAGCAGTACTTC.

This clone was seen a single time. The chain couples TRBV6-1 to TRBJ2-3; TRBD2 matches 11 bases. The CDR3 consists of 14 residues. In germline, CDR1 is MNHNS, CDR2 SASEGT. Losses at the gene ends were 3 bases for V and 9 bases for J; bases not matched to a gene: 5. CDR3 residues: CASSEGLAVGTQYF. DNA of the CDR3: TGTGCCAGCAGTGAGGGACTAGCGGTGGGAACGCAGTATTTT.

CDR3 sequence reads: CASSNRLADPWEQYF. The CDR3 DNA is TGTGCCAGCAGCAACCGACTAGCGGACCCTTGGGAGCAGTACTTC. The genes are TRBV5-5 and TRBJ2-7, with 9 nucleotides matching TRBD2. The CDR3 consists of 15 residues. Trimming cost V 4 bases and J 7 bases; bases outside gene matches: 12. Germline-derived CDR1 and CDR2 are SGHKS and YYEKEE (reference sequence).